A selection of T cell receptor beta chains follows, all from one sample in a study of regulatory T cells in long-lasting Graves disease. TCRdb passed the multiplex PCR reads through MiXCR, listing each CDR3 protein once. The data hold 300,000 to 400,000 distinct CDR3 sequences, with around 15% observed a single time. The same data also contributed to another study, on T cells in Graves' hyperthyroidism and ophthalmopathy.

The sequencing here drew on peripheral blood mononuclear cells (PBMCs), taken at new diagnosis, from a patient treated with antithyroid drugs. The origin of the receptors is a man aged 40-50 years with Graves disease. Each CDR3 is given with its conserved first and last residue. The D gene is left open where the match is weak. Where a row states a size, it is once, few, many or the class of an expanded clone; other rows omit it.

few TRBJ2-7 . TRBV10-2 CASSESLFPPPAEQYF TGCGCCAGCAGTGAGTCGCTCTTTCCTCCCCCTGCCGAGCAGTACTTC
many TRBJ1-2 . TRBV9 CASSVAPALGGYTF TGTGCCAGCAGCGTAGCCCCCGCGCTAGGTGGCTACACCTTC
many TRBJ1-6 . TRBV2 CASSEARQGNGSPLHF TGTGCCAGCAGTGAAGCGCGGCAAGGGAACGGTTCACCCCTCCACTTT
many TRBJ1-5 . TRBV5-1 CASSQGTNSNQPQHF TGCGCCAGCAGCCAGGGGACAAATAGCAATCAGCCCCAGCATTTT
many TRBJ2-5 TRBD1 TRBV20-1 CSAGPATGGQETQYF TGCAGTGCTGGACCCGCGACAGGGGGACAAGAGACCCAGTACTTC
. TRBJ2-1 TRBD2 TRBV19 CASSIANSGGTNEQFF TGTGCCAGTAGTATAGCTAATAGCGGGGGGACGAATGAGCAGTTCTTC
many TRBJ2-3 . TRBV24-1 CATSDPILTDTQYF TGTGCCACCAGTGATCCCATTCTCACAGATACGCAGTATTTT
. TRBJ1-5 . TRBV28 CASSHEGRGSQPQHF TGTGCCAGCAGTCACGAGGGACGGGGCAGCCAGCCCCAGCATTTT
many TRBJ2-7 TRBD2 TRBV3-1 CASSQGHASGGYEQYF TGTGCCAGCAGCCAAGGCCATGCTAGCGGGGGCTACGAGCAGTACTTC
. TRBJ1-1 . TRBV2 CARARDRGTTEAFF TGCGCAAGGGCCCGGGACCGGGGAACCACTGAAGCTTTCTTT
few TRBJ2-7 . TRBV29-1 CSVTTGNSYEQYF TGCAGCGTAACAACGGGGAATTCCTACGAGCAGTACTTC
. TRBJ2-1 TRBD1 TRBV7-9 CASSLEGTGYNEQFF TGTGCCAGCAGCTTAGAGGGGACAGGGTACAATGAGCAGTTCTTC
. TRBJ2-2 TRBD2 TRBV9 CASSGQRGTSGDTGELFF TGTGCCAGCAGCGGACAGCGAGGGACTAGCGGGGACACCGGGGAGCTGTTTTTT
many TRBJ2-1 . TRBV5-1 CASSWGGDNEQFF TGCGCCAGCAGCTGGGGCGGGGACAATGAGCAGTTCTTC
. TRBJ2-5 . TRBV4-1 CAGSQVPRVETQYF TGCGCCGGCAGCCAAGTCCCCAGGGTCGAGACCCAGTACTTC
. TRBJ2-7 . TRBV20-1 CSARRDKGEQYF TGCAGTGCTAGGAGGGACAAGGGCGAGCAGTACTTC
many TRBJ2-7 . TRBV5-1 CASSLVSPSSYEQYF TGCGCCAGCAGCTTGGTTTCACCTAGCTCCTACGAGCAGTACTTC
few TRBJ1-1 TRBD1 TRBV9 CASSVAGTASYTEAFF TGTGCCAGCAGCGTAGCTGGGACAGCCTCATACACTGAAGCTTTCTTT
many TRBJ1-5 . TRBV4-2 CASSHDSLNQPQHF TGTGCCAGCAGCCACGACAGCCTCAATCAGCCCCAGCATTTT
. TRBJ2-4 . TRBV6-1 CASSVSPPQNIQYF TGTGCCAGCAGTGTCTCCCCCCCCCAAAACATTCAGTACTTC
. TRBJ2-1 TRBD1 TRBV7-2 CASSNTGVGEDEQFF TGTGCCAGCAGTAACACAGGGGTAGGAGAGGATGAGCAGTTCTTC
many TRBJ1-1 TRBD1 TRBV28 CASSPDRVTEAFF TGTGCCAGCAGCCCCGACAGGGTCACTGAAGCTTTCTTT
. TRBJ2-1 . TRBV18 CASSPTGSGVDEQFF TGTGCCAGCTCACCAACAGGGTCGGGGGTTGATGAGCAGTTCTTC
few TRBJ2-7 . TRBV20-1 CSASGQAVYEQYF TGCAGTGCTAGCGGGCAAGCCGTGTACGAGCAGTACTTC
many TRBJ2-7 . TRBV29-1 CSVTGTVGYEQYF TGCAGCGTGACCGGGACGGTGGGCTACGAGCAGTACTTC
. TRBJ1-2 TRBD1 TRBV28 CASSGTGGQLGGYGYTF TGTGCCAGCAGTGGGACAGGGGGCCAGCTTGGAGGTTATGGCTACACCTTC
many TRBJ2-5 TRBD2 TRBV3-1 CASSPADWREVETQYF TGTGCCAGCAGCCCCGCCGATTGGCGGGAGGTGGAGACCCAGTACTTC
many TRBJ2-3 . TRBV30 CAWSGLDTQYF TGTGCCTGGAGTGGGTTAGATACGCAGTATTTT
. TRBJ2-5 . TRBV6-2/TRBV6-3 CASSYFVSGETQYF TGTGCCAGCAGTTACTTCGTTAGTGGTGAGACCCAGTACTTC
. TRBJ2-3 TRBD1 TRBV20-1 CSAVPGQGADTQYF TGCAGTGCCGTTCCGGGACAGGGTGCAGATACGCAGTATTTT
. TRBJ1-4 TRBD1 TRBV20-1 CSASPGQGGKLFF TGCAGTGCTTCACCGGGACAGGGTGGAAAACTGTTTTTT
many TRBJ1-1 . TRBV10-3 CAITGQPNTEAFF TGTGCCATCACCGGACAGCCGAACACTGAAGCTTTCTTT
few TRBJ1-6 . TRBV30 CAWSVTDAGDSPLHF TGTGCCTGGAGTGTAACGGATGCAGGCGATTCACCCCTCCACTTT
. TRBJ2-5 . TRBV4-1 CASSRGARMETQYF TGCGCCAGCAGTAGAGGGGCCCGCATGGAGACCCAGTACTTC
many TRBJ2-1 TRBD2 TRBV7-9 CASSSTSGFSYNEQFF TGTGCCAGCAGCTCGACTAGCGGCTTCTCCTACAATGAGCAGTTCTTC
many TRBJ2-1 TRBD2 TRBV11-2 CASSPKPGLAGGHEQFF TGTGCCAGCAGCCCAAAACCCGGACTAGCGGGGGGCCATGAGCAGTTCTTC
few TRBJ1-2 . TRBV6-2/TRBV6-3 CASSEEAVVGGYTF TGTGCCAGCAGTGAAGAGGCAGTCGTCGGTGGCTACACCTTC
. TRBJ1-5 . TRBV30 CAWSDPGPRQPQHF TGTGCCTGGAGTGATCCGGGACCAAGACAGCCCCAGCATTTT
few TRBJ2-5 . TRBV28 CASSPRPRGQTQYF TGTGCCAGCAGTCCCCGTCCCAGGGGACAGACCCAGTACTTC
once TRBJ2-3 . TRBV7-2 CASRGLLDTQYF TGTGCCAGCCGCGGTTTATTGGATACGCAGTATTTT
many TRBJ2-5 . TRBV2 CASNEGFETQYF TGTGCCAGCAACGAGGGGTTTGAGACCCAGTACTTC
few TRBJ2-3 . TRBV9 CASKADTQYF TGTGCCAGCAAGGCAGATACGCAGTATTTT
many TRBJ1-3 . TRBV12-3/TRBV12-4 CASSWGSGNTIYF TGTGCCAGCAGTTGGGGTTCTGGAAACACCATATATTTT
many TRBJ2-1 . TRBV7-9 CASSSPAGGGTPSSYNEQFF TGTGCCAGCAGCTCCCCCGCCGGTGGGGGAACTCCCAGCTCCTACAATGAGCAGTTCTTC
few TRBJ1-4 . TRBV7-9 CASSGSPGLSNEKLFF TGTGCCAGCAGCGGAAGTCCGGGACTCTCTAATGAAAAACTGTTTTTT
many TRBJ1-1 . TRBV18 CASSPSQNTEAFF TGTGCCAGCTCACCATCGCAGAACACTGAAGCTTTCTTT
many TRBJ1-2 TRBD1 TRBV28 CASTPQGHRDYGYTF TGTGCCAGCACCCCACAGGGGCACAGGGACTATGGCTACACCTTC
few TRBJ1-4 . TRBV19 CASSVRTNEKLFF TGTGCCAGTAGTGTAAGAACTAATGAAAAACTGTTTTTT
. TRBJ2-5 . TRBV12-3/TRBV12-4 CASSFNFHKETQYF TGTGCCAGCAGTTTTAACTTCCATAAAGAGACCCAGTACTTC
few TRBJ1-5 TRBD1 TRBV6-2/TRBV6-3 CASSRRQGLGNQPQHF TGTGCCAGCAGTAGAAGACAGGGGTTGGGCAATCAGCCCCAGCATTTT
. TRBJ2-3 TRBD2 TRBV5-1 CASSTGLAGGADTQYF TGCGCCAGCAGCACCGGACTAGCGGGGGGAGCAGATACGCAGTATTTT
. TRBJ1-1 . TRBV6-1 CASPGPEAFF TGTGCCAGCCCCGGGCCTGAAGCTTTCTTT
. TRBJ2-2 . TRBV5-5 CASTLQGFTGELFF TGTGCCAGCACCTTACAGGGTTTCACCGGGGAGCTGTTTTTT
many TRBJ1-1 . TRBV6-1 CASANSRRTATEAFF TGTGCCAGCGCTAACTCCAGGCGGACGGCGACTGAAGCTTTCTTT
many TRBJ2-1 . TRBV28 CASSLGRDYNEQFF TGTGCCAGCAGTCTCGGAAGGGATTACAATGAGCAGTTCTTC
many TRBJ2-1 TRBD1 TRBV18 CASSPMGQGSHEQFF TGTGCCAGCTCACCAATGGGACAGGGTAGTCATGAGCAGTTCTTC
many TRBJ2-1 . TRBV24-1 CATSDPQYNEQFF TGTGCCACCAGTGATCCCCAGTACAATGAGCAGTTCTTC
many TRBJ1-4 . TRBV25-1 CASSEQRQATNEKLFF TGTGCCAGCAGTGAACAGCGACAGGCAACTAATGAAAAACTGTTTTTT
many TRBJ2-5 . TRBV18 CASSPVPQETQYF TGTGCCAGCTCACCCGTACCCCAAGAGACCCAGTACTTC
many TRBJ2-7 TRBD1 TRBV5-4 CASSLTRGRDEQYF TGTGCCAGCAGCTTAACTAGGGGGCGCGACGAGCAGTACTTC